Presented here are 32 T cell receptor beta chains from one specimen sequenced in a study of radiation and T cells in renal cell carcinoma. Sequencing was performed with immunoSEQ multiplex PCR; in TCRdb, only in-frame clones are kept and a portion is missing. The sample shows roughly 120,000 clones, 75% to 90% of them seen only once. Time point in this sample: blood 2 weeks post-SBRT. As to treatment: 15 Gy SBRT to primary tumor, nephrectomy 4 weeks later. The sequencing here drew on blood, taken from a patient whose treatment included radiotherapy and nephrectomy. These receptors all stem from a woman aged 55-70 years with renal cell carcinoma.

The chain employs TRBV27 and TRBJ1-2; possible D gene TRBD1, 5 bases. Germline CDR1 and CDR2: MNHEY and SMNVEV (reference sequence). The CDR3 is 14 residues long. Trimming removed 4 bases at V and 1 base at J, with 10 bases between. CDR3 DNA sequence: TGTGCCAGCAGTTGGGCAGGGAGTAACTATGGCTACACCTTC. This gives the protein CASSWAGSNYGYTF.

V usage is TRBV7-9 and J usage is TRBJ1-3, with a possible D match to TRBD1 (6 bases). Germline V CDR1 and CDR2: SEHNR, FQNEAQ (reference sequence). This CDR3 has 14 amino acids. V was trimmed by 6 bases and J by 8 bases, leaving 17 bases between them. As DNA, the CDR3 is TGTGCCAGCAGTCCAGACGGAGGGGGGGACACCATATATTTT. Translating gives CASSPDGGGDTIYF.

The rearrangement links TRBV7-9 to TRBJ2-2; D not resolved. V was trimmed by 7 bases and J by 0 bases, leaving 9 bases between them. This CDR3 comprises 14 residues. Germline V lookup: CDR1 SEHNR, CDR2 FQNEAQ (reference sequence). The CDR3 loop is CASTPWANTGELFF. CDR3 coding DNA: TGTGCCAGCACACCCTGGGCGAACACCGGGGAGCTGTTTTTT.

V and J are TRBV9 and TRBJ1-1; possible D gene TRBD1, 5 bases. There are 13 residues in the CDR3. Trimming pared 0 bases from V and 3 bases from J, leaving 6 bases between. CDR1 is SGDLS and CDR2 is YYNGEE in the germline V gene. The CDR3 DNA sequence: TGTGCCAGCAGCGTAGCGACAGACACTGAAGCTTTCTTT. Translated, it gives CASSVATDTEAFF.

The chain carries TRBV6-1 and TRBJ1-5; 8 nucleotides agree with TRBD1. The CDR3 covers 14 residues. Germline V gene data show CDR1 as MNHNS and CDR2 as SASEGT. V shed 4 bases and J 6 bases; nucleotides not matched to a gene: 5. The CDR3: CASSVRQGAQPQHF. Here the CDR3 DNA reads TGTGCCAGCAGTGTACGGCAGGGGGCTCAGCCCCAGCATTTT.

The chain combines TRBV19 with TRBJ1-5; 8 nucleotides line up with TRBD1. From germline, CDR1 is LNHDA and CDR2 SQIVND (reference sequence). The CDR3 is made up of 14 amino acids. Trimming took 4 bases from V and 10 from J; bases not matched to a gene: 9. CDR3 sequence: CASSTDRGVGPQHF. CDR3 sequence (DNA): TGTGCCAGTAGTACTGACAGGGGTGTGGGTCCCCAGCATTTT. Full variable domain (missing parts from reference TRBV19 and TRBJ1-5): DGGITQSPKYLFRKEGQNVTLSCEQNLNHDAMYWYRQDPGQGLRLIYYSQIVNDFQKGDIAEGYSVSREKKESFPLTVTSAQKNPTAFYLCASSTDRGVGPQHFGDGTRLSIL.

As DNA, the CDR3 is TGTGCCAGCAGTTTACCTTTCGCTGTTGGGGGGGGAAACACCATATATTTT. Its protein is CASSLPFAVGGGNTIYF. V is TRBV28 and J is TRBJ1-3; perhaps TRBD1 as D (5 bases). Germline V gene data show CDR1 as MDHEN and CDR2 as SYDVKM. The CDR3 has 17 amino acids. The V gene lost 2 bases and the J gene lost 4 bases, with 18 bases spanning the gap. The full variable domain, its missing parts supplied by reference TRBV28 and TRBJ1-3, is DVKVTQSSRYLVKRTGEKVFLECVQDMDHENMFWYRQDPGLGLRLIYFSYDVKMKEKGDIPEGYSVSREKKERFSLILESASTNQTSMYLCASSLPFAVGGGNTIYFGEGSWLTVV.

This chain links TRBV29-1 with TRBJ2-2; possible D gene TRBD1, 6 bases. The CDR3 extends over 15 amino acids. Trimming stripped 4 bases from V and 0 bases from J, with 12 bases between. Germline-derived CDR1 and CDR2 are SQVTM and ANQGSEA. CDR3: CSVVAGTTNTGELFF. The CDR3 nucleotides read TGCAGCGTTGTGGCCGGGACAACGAACACCGGGGAGCTGTTTTTT.

The chain is built from TRBV27 and TRBJ1-2; D unclear. Trimming removed 3 bases from V and 5 bases from J, with 22 bases in between. The CDR3 totals 17 residues. Germline lookup yields CDR1 MNHEY and CDR2 SMNVEV (reference sequence). Here the CDR3 reads CASSFSPSPYSTYGYTF. The DNA of the CDR3 is TGTGCCAGCAGTTTCTCACCATCCCCTTATTCTACTTATGGCTACACCTTC.

The gene calls are TRBV4-1 and TRBJ1-4; no clear D gene. Trimming took 0 bases from V and 3 from J, leaving 14 bases between them. The CDR3 runs 17 residues. Germline-derived CDR1 and CDR2 are MGHRA and YSYEKL. The CDR3 loop is CASSQDHARGSNEKLFF. Here the CDR3 DNA reads TGCGCCAGCAGCCAAGATCATGCGCGAGGGTCTAATGAAAAACTGTTTTTT.

The chain couples TRBV2 to TRBJ1-1; 7 nucleotides align to TRBD1. J was trimmed by 4 bases and V by 2 bases; bases with no gene match: 1. Germline assignment: CDR1 SNHLY and CDR2 FYNNEI. There are 13 residues in the CDR3. The CDR3 DNA is TGTGCCAGCAGTGAACAGGGGGGCACTGAAGCTTTCTTT. This sequence encodes CASSEQGGTEAFF. Full variable domain (outside the CDR3, taken from reference TRBV2 and TRBJ1-1): EPEVTQTPSHQVTQMGQEVILRCVPISNHLYFYWYRQILGQKVEFLVSFYNNEISEKSEIFDDQFSVERPDGSNFTLKIRSTKLEDSAMYFCASSEQGGTEAFFGQGTRLTVV.

This chain connects TRBV2 to TRBJ2-3; no definite D call. Germline CDR1 reads SNHLY; CDR2 reads FYNNEI. This CDR3 has 14 amino acids. V dropped 3 bases and J dropped 6 bases, with 13 bases sitting between them. The CDR3 spells CASSELVPGDTQYF. CDR3 nucleotide sequence: TGTGCCAGCAGTGAGCTAGTTCCTGGGGATACGCAGTATTTT.

This clone was seen a single time. This chain links TRBV5-1 with TRBJ1-3; D is perhaps TRBD1 (5 bases). Germline V gene lookup returns CDR1 SGHRS and CDR2 YFSETQ. V was shortened by 4 bases and J by 2 bases, with 13 bases between the two germline ends. The CDR3 loop spans 15 amino acids. This CDR3 is CASSTAGLPGNTIYF. In nucleotides, the CDR3 is TGCGCCAGCAGCACGGCAGGGTTACCTGGAAACACCATATATTTT.

The chain uses TRBV9 and TRBJ2-1; D is uncertain. V was cut by 3 bases and J by 5 bases, with 9 bases left in between. This CDR3 has 13 amino acids. The V gene's germline CDR1 is SGDLS and CDR2 YYNGEE. The CDR3 loop is CASSDETDNEQFF. CDR3 coding DNA: TGTGCCAGCAGCGACGAGACCGACAATGAGCAGTTCTTC. Full variable domain (missing parts from reference TRBV9 and TRBJ2-1): DSGVTQTPKHLITATGQRVTLRCSPRSGDLSVYWYQQSLDQGLQFLIQYYNGEERAKGNILERFSAQQFPDLHSELNLSSLELGDSALYFCASSDETDNEQFFGPGTRLTVL.

This clone came up once. Other DNA sequences in this specimen translate into the identical CDR3. For the CDR3, the DNA is TGTGCCAGCAGCTTAGGGGTCTCCTACGAGCAGTACTTC. Its translation: CASSLGVSYEQYF. The V and J genes are TRBV11-2 and TRBJ2-7, with D unresolved. The CDR3 spans 13 residues. V lost 1 base, J lost 0 bases, and 4 bases lay in between. The V gene's germline CDR1 is SGHAT and CDR2 FQNNGV.

The CDR3 nucleotides read TGTGCCAGCAGAGGACTAGCGTTCGAGACCCAGTACTTC. It translates to CASRGLAFETQYF. The chain is built from TRBV2 and TRBJ2-5; the match to TRBD2 covers 9 bases. V was clipped by 6 bases and J by 5 bases; unmatched bases: 4. The length of the CDR3 is 13 residues. Germline CDR1 is SNHLY and CDR2 is FYNNEI. The variable domain in full, with the rest retrieved from reference TRBV2 and TRBJ2-5, is EPEVTQTPSHQVTQMGQEVILRCVPISNHLYFYWYRQILGQKVEFLVSFYNNEISEKSEIFDDQFSVERPDGSNFTLKIRSTKLEDSAMYFCASRGLAFETQYFGPGTRLLVL.

V gene TRBV4-2 combines with J gene TRBJ1-2; 7 nucleotides agree with TRBD1. The CDR3 length is 15 residues. Per the germline V gene, CDR1 is LGHNA and CDR2 is YNFKEQ. The V and J ends lost 2 bases and 2 bases, in that order; junction bases with no gene match: 5. In DNA, the CDR3 is TGTGCCAGCAGCCAATTGACAGGGCTAAACTATGGCTACACCTTC. Translating gives CASSQLTGLNYGYTF.

The J gene is TRBJ2-1, the V gene TRBV4-3, with D possibly TRBD2 on 6 matching bases. Germline V lookup: CDR1 LGHNA, CDR2 YSLEER. The CDR3 consists of 16 residues. Between the trimmed V and J ends, which lost 4 bases and 5 bases, there was a span of 18 bases. CDR3 sequence: CASSPRVGGGNNEQFF. CDR3 DNA sequence: TGCGCCAGCAGCCCCCGAGTGGGGGGAGGCAACAATGAGCAGTTCTTC.

V and J are TRBV18 and TRBJ1-1; 7 nucleotides agree with TRBD1. The V gene end was trimmed by 2 bases and the J gene end by 1 base; junction bases not matched to a gene: 7. CDR3 length equals 16 residues. Germline assignment: CDR1 KGHSH and CDR2 LQKENI. CDR3 residues: CASSPFMAGGNTEAFF. CDR3 bases: TGTGCCAGCTCACCATTTATGGCAGGGGGGAACACTGAAGCTTTCTTT.

The chain carries TRBV30 and TRBJ2-1; 11 nucleotides line up with TRBD2. V was clipped by 2 bases and J by 2 bases; unmatched bases: 2. CDR1 is GTSNPN, CDR2 SVGIG, per germline (reference sequence). CDR3 size: 15 residues. Here the CDR3 reads CAWSLLAGAYNEQFF. As DNA, the CDR3 is TGTGCCTGGAGTTTACTAGCGGGAGCCTACAATGAGCAGTTCTTC.

This chain connects TRBV11-2 to TRBJ2-2; D gene unclear. The CDR3 is 15 amino acids. Germline V lookup: CDR1 SGHAT, CDR2 FQNNGV. The germline V and J ends were trimmed by 5 bases and 0 bases, with 10 bases remaining between them. CDR3 sequence reads: CASSRTAANTGELFF. The DNA for the CDR3 is TGTGCCAGCAGCCGGACGGCCGCGAACACCGGGGAGCTGTTTTTT.

By frequency in the sample, this clone is medium-sized. The chain uses TRBV14 and TRBJ1-4, with D perhaps matching TRBD1 (5 bases). The V gene lost 4 bases and the J gene lost 14 bases, with 14 bases spanning the gap. Germline CDR1 SGHDN, CDR2 FVKESK. This CDR3 has 12 amino acids. CDR3 in DNA: TGTGCCAGCAGCCTCACCGGGGGTAACCTGTTTTTT. Translated: CASSLTGGNLFF.

This chain links TRBV27 with TRBJ2-1, with 14 bases aligning to TRBD2. Trimming at V came to 4 bases and at J to 10 bases, leaving 3 bases not matched to a gene. This CDR3 is built from 14 residues. Germline-derived CDR1 and CDR2 are MNHEY and SMNVEV (reference sequence). The CDR3, as DNA: TGTGCCAGCAGTTGGGGACTAGCGGGGGTCGAGCAGTTCTTC. It encodes CASSWGLAGVEQFF.

This clone was seen only once. V is TRBV20-1 and J is TRBJ1-1; D is uncertain. Germline loops: CDR1 DFQATT, CDR2 SNEGSKA (reference sequence). Deletions cut 1 base from V and 8 bases from J, with 8 bases between. This CDR3 has 11 amino acids. CDR3 nucleotides: TGCAGTGCTAGAGCGGGAATCGAAGCTTTCTTT. Translation gives CSARAGIEAFF.

V and J are TRBV6-5 and TRBJ1-1; D is undetermined. V was trimmed by 10 bases and J by 9 bases, leaving 21 bases between them. The CDR3 consists of 13 residues. Per germline, CDR1 MNHEY and CDR2 SVGAGI. CDR3: CATYGPIDPKAFF. CDR3 DNA sequence: TGTGCCACCTATGGCCCGATCGACCCTAAAGCTTTCTTT.

With respect to this clone: At one end, the junction sequence differs from germline, possibly due to a read error. Within the sample, other DNA sequences also encode this same CDR3. The chain has TRBV6-1 and TRBJ1-5; D is unresolved. Looked up from germline, CDR1 is MNHNS and CDR2 is SASEGT. This CDR3 has 15 residues. CDR3 nucleotides: TGTGCCAGCAGTCCCAGAGCGGACGGAGATCAGCCTCAGCATTTT. Translation: CASSPRADGDQPQHF.

The chain combines TRBV5-1 with TRBJ1-4; D is undetermined. Per germline, CDR1 SGHRS and CDR2 YFSETQ. The CDR3 consists of 14 residues. V was cut by 0 bases and J by 7 bases, with 10 bases left in between. CDR3 loop: CASSLDTWAEKLFF. The CDR3 DNA reads TGCGCCAGCAGCTTGGATACTTGGGCTGAAAAACTGTTTTTT.

This clone appeared once. This chain joins TRBV7-4 and TRBJ2-5; D might be TRBD2 (6 bases). The V end lost 5 bases, the J end lost 5 bases, and 12 bases lay between the germline ends. CDR3 length equals 13 residues. Germline CDR1 reads SGHVT; CDR2 reads SQSDAQ. CDR3 loop: CASSPTSWETQYF. The CDR3 DNA is TGTGCCAGCAGCCCGACTAGTTGGGAGACCCAGTACTTC.

The genes are TRBV10-1 and TRBJ1-1, with 7 nucleotides matching TRBD1. V lost 2 bases to trimming and J lost 5 bases; unmatched junction nucleotides: 5. The CDR3 sequence is 14 residues long. Germline values: CDR1 WNHNN, CDR2 SYGVQD (reference sequence). The chain's CDR3 is CASSEETGKTEAFF. The DNA for the CDR3 is TGCGCCAGCAGTGAGGAGACAGGGAAGACTGAAGCTTTCTTT.

This sequence joins TRBV5-1 and TRBJ1-2; 9 bases are a match to TRBD1. The CDR3 length is 15 residues. V trimming: 4 bases; J trimming: 3 bases; junction bases outside the gene matches: 7. CDR1 is SGHRS and CDR2 is YFSETQ in the germline V gene. Written as DNA, the CDR3 is TGCGCCAGCAGCCCTGGGGACAGGGACGACTATGGCTACACCTTC. The encoded protein is CASSPGDRDDYGYTF.

This clone was detected only once. The chain has TRBV5-1 and TRBJ2-7, with 8 bases matching TRBD1. Germline V CDR1 and CDR2: SGHRS, YFSETQ. V lost 0 bases to trimming and J lost 9 bases; unmatched junction nucleotides: 17. The CDR3 consists of 17 residues. CDR3: CASSLGFLRQGAPGQYF. In DNA form, the CDR3 reads TGCGCCAGCAGCTTGGGATTTTTGCGCCAGGGGGCTCCTGGGCAGTACTTC. Using reference TRBV5-1 and TRBJ2-7 for the parts outside the CDR3, the full variable domain is KAGVTQTPRYLIKTRGQQVTLSCSPISGHRSVSWYQQTPGQGLQFLFEYFSETQRNKGNFPGRFSGRQFSNSRSEMNVSTLELGDSALYLCASSLGFLRQGAPGQYFGPGTRLTVT.

The chain recombines TRBV10-1 with TRBJ1-2; D remains unclear. Germline CDR1 is WNHNN and CDR2 is SYGVQD (reference sequence). V was trimmed by 5 bases and J by 8 bases, leaving 15 bases between them. The CDR3 has 13 residues. The chain's CDR3 is CASSPSPGDGYTF. DNA of the CDR3: TGCGCCAGCAGTCCCAGCCCAGGAGACGGCTACACCTTC.